Detailed here is one T cell receptor (beta chain). Antigen specificity is unknown. The data were taken from a study of blood T cells in healthy people across ages. Study-wide points: There was no known CMV status for donors, so expanded clonotype changes were possibly confounded.

The germline V gene has CDR1 DFQATT and CDR2 SNEGSKA (reference sequence). CDR3 size: 13 residues. The V end lost 0 bases, the J end lost 4 bases, and 10 bases lay between the germline ends. A second roughly 7 to 12 cycle PCR used barcoded and J-beta primers. TCRdb itself ran the 5' RACE reads through MiXCR, one entry per CDR3 protein. The repertoire holds 920,000 or so distinct CDR3 sequences, with less than 50% as singletons. Every sample yielded at least 6 million isolated PBMCs. V gene TRBV20-1 combines with J gene TRBJ2-7; D not certain. The TCR sequence derives from a woman aged 55-70 years in good health. Sequencing was carried out using blood. CDR3 amino acids: CSARDPGRYEQYF. The DNA of the CDR3 is TGCAGTGCTAGAGATCCCGGCCGTTACGAGCAGTACTTC.